This T cell receptor (beta chain) derives from a study of STAT5B mutations in CD4+ large granular lymphocyte leukemia. Looking at the study overall: Among healthy donors, a particular HLA allele went with more CDR3 'QG' motifs.

Measured with immunoSEQ multiplex PCR; TCRdb has only the in-frame clones, and not every one. The sample has 32,000 or so clones, about 90% seen once. CDR1 and CDR2 from the germline V gene are MNHEY and SMNVEV (reference sequence). V lost 0 bases and J 8 bases, leaving 13 bases between the germline ends. The CDR3 sequence is 14 residues long. Study findings and constraints: 8/27 top patient clones versus 2/35 control clones were TRBV06-family. CD4-sorted patient repertoires seemed more clonal than healthy CD4+ repertoires.

With respect to this clone: Its antigen is still unknown.

The sequenced sample was CD4+ T cells from blood buffy coats. V and J are TRBV27 and TRBJ1-2; weak D call: TRBD1 (5 bases). This clonotype was obtained from a human donor in good health. In DNA form, the CDR3 reads TGTGCCAGCAGTTTATCGGGCGGGGCTGAGGGCTACACCTTC. This sequence encodes CASSLSGGAEGYTF.